These T cell receptor beta chains were read from a single sample in a study of T cells expressing NK-cell markers. TCRdb re-called the 5' RACE reads and shows each CDR3 protein once, DNA omitted. The sample table includes about 20,000 distinct CDR3 sequences. The material sequenced was blood T cells: a sorted CD56 or NKG2C T cell subset, CD4+ or CD8+ T cells, or bulk PBMC T cells (not recorded which). These receptors were obtained from a man aged 18 to 69 in good health. CDR3s include the opening cysteine and the closing phenylalanine or tryptophan. Fields, in order: V gene, J gene, CDR3 protein.

V gene: TRBV12-3/TRBV12-4
J gene: TRBJ1-5
CDR3 protein: CASSLGISNQPQHF

V gene: TRBV29-1
J gene: TRBJ2-1
CDR3 protein: CSVHRGPAGEQFF

V gene: TRBV7-2
J gene: TRBJ1-2
CDR3 protein: CASNGRIGAATYGYTF

V gene: TRBV7-9
J gene: TRBJ2-7
CDR3 protein: CASSLGLGRFSYEQYF

V gene: TRBV5-1
J gene: TRBJ2-2
CDR3 protein: CASSAGQLNTGELFF

V gene: TRBV6-1
J gene: TRBJ1-1
CDR3 protein: CASSRIQGNTEAFF

V gene: TRBV20-1
J gene: TRBJ1-3
CDR3 protein: CSASKLPSSGNTIYF

V gene: TRBV20-1
J gene: TRBJ2-7
CDR3 protein: CSPRGVGQGDGYEQYF

V gene: TRBV19
J gene: TRBJ2-7
CDR3 protein: CASSNLPNTYEQYF

V gene: TRBV7-2
J gene: TRBJ2-5
CDR3 protein: CASTSTGTMGTQYF

V gene: TRBV2
J gene: TRBJ2-3
CDR3 protein: CASILREGRDTQYF

V gene: TRBV3-1
J gene: TRBJ2-7
CDR3 protein: CASSLAQGAYEQYF

V gene: TRBV7-8
J gene: TRBJ2-1
CDR3 protein: CASSLGSGRSHEQFF

V gene: TRBV20-1
J gene: TRBJ2-1
CDR3 protein: CSASEGQEYNEQFF

V gene: TRBV10-3
J gene: TRBJ2-5
CDR3 protein: CAIRAGVQETQYF

V gene: TRBV27
J gene: TRBJ2-3
CDR3 protein: CASSTSTGGTDTQYF